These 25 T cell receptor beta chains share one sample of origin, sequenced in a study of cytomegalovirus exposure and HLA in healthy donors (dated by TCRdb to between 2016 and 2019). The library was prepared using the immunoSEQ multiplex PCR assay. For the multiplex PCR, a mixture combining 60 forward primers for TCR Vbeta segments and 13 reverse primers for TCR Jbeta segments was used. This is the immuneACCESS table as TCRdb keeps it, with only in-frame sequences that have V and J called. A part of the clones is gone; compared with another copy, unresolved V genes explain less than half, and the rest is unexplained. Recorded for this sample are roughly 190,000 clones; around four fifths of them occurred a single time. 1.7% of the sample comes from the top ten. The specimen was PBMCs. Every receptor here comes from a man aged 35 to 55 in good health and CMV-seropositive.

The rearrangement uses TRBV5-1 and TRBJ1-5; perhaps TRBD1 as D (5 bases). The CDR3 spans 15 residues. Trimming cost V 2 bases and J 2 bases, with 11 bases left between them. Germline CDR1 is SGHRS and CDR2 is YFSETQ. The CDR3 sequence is CASSLGVSGNQPQHF. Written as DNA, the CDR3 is TGCGCCAGCAGCTTAGGGGTGTCGGGCAATCAGCCCCAGCATTTT.

Here the CDR3 reads CASSWSTSGPYEQYF. CDR3 DNA sequence: TGTGCCAGCAGTTGGTCGACTAGCGGCCCCTACGAGCAGTACTTC. This chain links TRBV6-5 with TRBJ2-5, with 9 bases identical to TRBD2. The end of the DNA aligns better with TRBJ2-7, so the J call may be wrong. There are 15 residues in the CDR3. Looked up from germline, CDR1 is MNHEY and CDR2 is SVGAGI.

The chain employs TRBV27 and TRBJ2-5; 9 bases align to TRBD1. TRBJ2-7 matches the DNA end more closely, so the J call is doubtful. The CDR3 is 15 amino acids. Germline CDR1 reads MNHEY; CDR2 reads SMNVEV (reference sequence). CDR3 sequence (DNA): TGTGCCAGCCGCGGGACAGGGTCTTTTGTGGACGAGCAGTACTTC. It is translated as CASRGTGSFVDEQYF.

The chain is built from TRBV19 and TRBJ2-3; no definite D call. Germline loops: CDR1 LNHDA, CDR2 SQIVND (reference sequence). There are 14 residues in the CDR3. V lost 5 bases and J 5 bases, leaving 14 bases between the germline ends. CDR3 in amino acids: CASSPRIVVDTQYF. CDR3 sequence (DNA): TGTGCCAGTAGTCCCCGTATTGTCGTAGATACGCAGTATTTT. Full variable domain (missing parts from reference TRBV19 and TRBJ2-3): DGGITQSPKYLFRKEGQNVTLSCEQNLNHDAMYWYRQDPGQGLRLIYYSQIVNDFQKGDIAEGYSVSREKKESFPLTVTSAQKNPTAFYLCASSPRIVVDTQYFGPGTRLTVL.

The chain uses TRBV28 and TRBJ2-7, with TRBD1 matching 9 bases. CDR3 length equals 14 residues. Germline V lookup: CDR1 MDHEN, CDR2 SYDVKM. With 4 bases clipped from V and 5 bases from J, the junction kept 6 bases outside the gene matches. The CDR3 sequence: CASSSGTGRHEQYF. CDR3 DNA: TGTGCCAGCAGTTCCGGGACAGGGCGACACGAGCAGTACTTC.

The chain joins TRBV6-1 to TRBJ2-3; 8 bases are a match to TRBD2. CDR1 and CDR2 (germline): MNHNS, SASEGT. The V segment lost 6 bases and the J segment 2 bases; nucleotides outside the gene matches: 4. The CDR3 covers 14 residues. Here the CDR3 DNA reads TGTGCCAGCAGACTAGCGGACCACACAGATACGCAGTATTTT. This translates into CASRLADHTDTQYF.

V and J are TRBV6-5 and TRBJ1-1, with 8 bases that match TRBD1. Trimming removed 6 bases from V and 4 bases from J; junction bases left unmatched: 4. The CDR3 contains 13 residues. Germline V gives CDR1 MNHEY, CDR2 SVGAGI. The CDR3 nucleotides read TGTGCCAGCAGCCTGGGACAGGCCACTGAAGCTTTCTTT. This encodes CASSLGQATEAFF.

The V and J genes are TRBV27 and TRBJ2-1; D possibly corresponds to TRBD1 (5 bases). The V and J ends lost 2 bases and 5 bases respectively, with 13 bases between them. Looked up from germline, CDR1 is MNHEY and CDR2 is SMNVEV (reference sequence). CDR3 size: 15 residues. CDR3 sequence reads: CASSLGFRTNNEQFF. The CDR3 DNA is TGTGCCAGCAGTTTAGGGTTCCGGACAAACAATGAGCAGTTCTTC.

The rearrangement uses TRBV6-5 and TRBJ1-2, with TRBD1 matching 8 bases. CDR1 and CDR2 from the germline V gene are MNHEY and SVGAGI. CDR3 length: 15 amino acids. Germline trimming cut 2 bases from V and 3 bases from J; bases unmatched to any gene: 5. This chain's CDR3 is CASSYGQGRDYGYTF. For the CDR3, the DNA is TGTGCCAGCAGTTACGGACAGGGTCGAGACTATGGCTACACCTTC.

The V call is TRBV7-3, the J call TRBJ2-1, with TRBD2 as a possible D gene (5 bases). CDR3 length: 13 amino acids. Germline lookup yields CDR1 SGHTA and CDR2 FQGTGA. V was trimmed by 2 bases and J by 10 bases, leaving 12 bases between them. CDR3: CASSLGWVAEQFF. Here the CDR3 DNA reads TGTGCCAGCAGCTTAGGTTGGGTAGCGGAGCAGTTCTTC.

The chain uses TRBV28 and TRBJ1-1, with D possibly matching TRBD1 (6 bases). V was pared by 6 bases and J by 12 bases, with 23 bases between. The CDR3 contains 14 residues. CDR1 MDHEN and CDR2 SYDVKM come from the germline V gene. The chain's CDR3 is CASSPPPLQGSTFF. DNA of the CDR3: TGTGCCAGCAGCCCCCCCCCTCTACAGGGTTCAACTTTCTTT.

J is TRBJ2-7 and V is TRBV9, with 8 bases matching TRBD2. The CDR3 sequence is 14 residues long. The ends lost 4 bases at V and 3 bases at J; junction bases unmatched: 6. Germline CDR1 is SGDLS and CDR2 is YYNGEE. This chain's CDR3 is CASSSGGRIYEQYF. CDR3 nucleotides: TGTGCCAGCAGCTCGGGGGGGCGGATCTACGAGCAGTACTTC.

CDR3 protein: CSVGSRNQPQHF. In DNA, the CDR3 is TGCAGCGTTGGCAGTCGCAATCAGCCCCAGCATTTT. The J gene is TRBJ1-5, the V gene TRBV29-1, with unresolved D. The germline V and J ends were trimmed by 4 bases and 2 bases, with 6 bases remaining between them. This CDR3 has 12 residues. Germline V lookup: CDR1 SQVTM, CDR2 ANQGSEA.

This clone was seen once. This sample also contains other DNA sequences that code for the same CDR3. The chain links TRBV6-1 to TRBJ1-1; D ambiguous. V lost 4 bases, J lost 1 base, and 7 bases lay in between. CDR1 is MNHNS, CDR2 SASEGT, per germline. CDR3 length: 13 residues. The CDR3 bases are TGTGCCAGCAGTGGTCCAGGGAACACTGAAGCTTTCTTT. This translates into CASSGPGNTEAFF.

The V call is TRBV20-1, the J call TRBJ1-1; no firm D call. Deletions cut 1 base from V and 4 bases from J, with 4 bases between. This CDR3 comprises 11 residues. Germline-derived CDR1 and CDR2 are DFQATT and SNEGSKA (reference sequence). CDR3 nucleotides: TGCAGTGCTAGAGTCGTCACTGAAGCTTTCTTT. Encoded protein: CSARVVTEAFF.

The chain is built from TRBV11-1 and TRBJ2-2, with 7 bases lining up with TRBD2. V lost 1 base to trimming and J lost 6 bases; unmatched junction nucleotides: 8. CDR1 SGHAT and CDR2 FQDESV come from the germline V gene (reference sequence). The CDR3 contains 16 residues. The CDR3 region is CASSLGRLAFAGELFF. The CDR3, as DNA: TGTGCCAGCAGCTTAGGGCGACTAGCCTTCGCCGGGGAGCTGTTTTTT. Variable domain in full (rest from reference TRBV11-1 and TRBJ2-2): EAEVAQSPRYKITEKSQAVAFWCDPISGHATLYWYRQILGQGPELLVQFQDESVVDDSQLPKDRFSAERLKGVDSTLKIQPAELGDSAMYLCASSLGRLAFAGELFFGEGSRLTVL.

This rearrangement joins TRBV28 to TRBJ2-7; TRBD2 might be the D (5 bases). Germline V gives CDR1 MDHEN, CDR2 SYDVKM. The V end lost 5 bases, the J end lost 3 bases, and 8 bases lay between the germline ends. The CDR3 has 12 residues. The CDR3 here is CASSPDYYEQYF. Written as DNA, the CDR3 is TGTGCCAGCAGTCCTGACTACTACGAGCAGTACTTC.

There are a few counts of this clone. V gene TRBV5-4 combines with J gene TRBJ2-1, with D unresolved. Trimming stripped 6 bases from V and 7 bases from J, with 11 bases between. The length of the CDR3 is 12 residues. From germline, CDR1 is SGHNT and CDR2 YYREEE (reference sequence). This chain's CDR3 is CASMSPRNEQFF. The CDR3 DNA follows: TGTGCCAGCATGTCACCTCGGAATGAGCAGTTCTTC.

The CDR3 reads CASSRGFEAGGRADEQFF. The CDR3 DNA follows: TGTGCCAGCAGTCGAGGGTTCGAGGCGGGCGGGAGGGCCGATGAGCAGTTCTTC. The genes are TRBV25-1 and TRBJ2-1; 9 nucleotides agree with TRBD2. CDR3 length: 18 amino acids. Unmatched junction bases numbered 19, after V lost 5 bases and J lost 8 bases. The V gene's germline CDR1 is MGHDK and CDR2 SYGVNS. The variable domain in full, with the rest retrieved from reference TRBV25-1 and TRBJ2-1, is EADIYQTPRYLVIGTGKKITLECSQTMGHDKMYWYQQDPGMELHLIHYSYGVNSTEKGDLSSESTVSRIRTEHFPLTLESARPSHTSQYLCASSRGFEAGGRADEQFFGPGTRLTVL.

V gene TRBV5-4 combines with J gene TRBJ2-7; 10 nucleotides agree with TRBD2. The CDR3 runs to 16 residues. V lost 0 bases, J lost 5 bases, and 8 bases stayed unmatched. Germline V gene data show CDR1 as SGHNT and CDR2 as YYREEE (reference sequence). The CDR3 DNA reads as TGTGCCAGCAGCTTGGGAGGTAGCGGGAGGTTCAACGAGCAGTACTTC. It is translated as CASSLGGSGRFNEQYF. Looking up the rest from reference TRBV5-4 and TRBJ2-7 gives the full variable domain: ETGVTQSPTHLIKTRGQQVTLRCSSQSGHNTVSWYQQALGQGPQFIFQYYREEENGRGNFPPRFSGLQFPNYSSELNVNALELDDSALYLCASSLGGSGRFNEQYFGPGTRLTVT.

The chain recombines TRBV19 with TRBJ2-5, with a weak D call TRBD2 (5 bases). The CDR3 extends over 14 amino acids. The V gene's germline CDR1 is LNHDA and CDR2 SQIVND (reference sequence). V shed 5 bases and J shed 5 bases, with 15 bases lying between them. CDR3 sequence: CASSARTGRETQYF. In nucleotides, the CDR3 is TGTGCCAGTAGTGCCCGGACTGGACGGGAGACCCAGTACTTC. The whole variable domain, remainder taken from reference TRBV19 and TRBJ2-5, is DGGITQSPKYLFRKEGQNVTLSCEQNLNHDAMYWYRQDPGQGLRLIYYSQIVNDFQKGDIAEGYSVSREKKESFPLTVTSAQKNPTAFYLCASSARTGRETQYFGPGTRLLVL.

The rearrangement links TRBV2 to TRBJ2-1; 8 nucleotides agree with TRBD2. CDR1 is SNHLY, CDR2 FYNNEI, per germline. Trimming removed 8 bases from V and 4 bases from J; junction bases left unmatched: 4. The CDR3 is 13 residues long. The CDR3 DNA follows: TGTGCCAGCTGTAGCGGGATTTACAATGAGCAGTTCTTC. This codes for CASCSGIYNEQFF.

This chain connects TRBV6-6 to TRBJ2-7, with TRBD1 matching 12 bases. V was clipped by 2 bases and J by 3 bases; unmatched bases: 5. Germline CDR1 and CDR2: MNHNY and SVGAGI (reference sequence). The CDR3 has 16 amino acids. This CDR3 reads CASSYAGQGANYEQYF. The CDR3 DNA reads TGTGCCAGCAGTTACGCGGGACAGGGGGCTAACTACGAGCAGTACTTC.

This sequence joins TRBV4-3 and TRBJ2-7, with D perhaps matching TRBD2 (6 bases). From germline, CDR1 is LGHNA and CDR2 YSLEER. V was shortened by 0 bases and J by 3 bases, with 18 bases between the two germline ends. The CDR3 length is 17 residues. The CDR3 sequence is CASSQELGGEDHYEQYF. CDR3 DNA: TGCGCCAGCAGCCAAGAGCTGGGCGGGGAAGATCACTACGAGCAGTACTTC.

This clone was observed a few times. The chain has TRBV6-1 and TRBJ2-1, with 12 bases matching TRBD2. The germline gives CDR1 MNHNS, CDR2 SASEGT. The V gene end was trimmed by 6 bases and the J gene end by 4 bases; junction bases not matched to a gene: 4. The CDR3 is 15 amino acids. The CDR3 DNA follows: TGTGCCAGCAGAGCGGGACTAGCGGGTTACAATGAGCAGTTCTTC. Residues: CASRAGLAGYNEQFF.